These 14 T cell receptor beta chains were all obtained from the same sample, sequenced in a study of sequential checkpoint blockade in melanoma. Treatment of the sample: randomized to nivolumab then ipilimumab (arm A) or the reverse (arm B). The method was immunoSEQ multiplex PCR; TCRdb's version includes in-frame clones alone and lacks a portion of them. Among around 18,000 clones listed, about 75% were seen once. Sample: CD8+ T cells sorted from blood (inferred from file names), taken from a patient given nivolumab and ipilimumab in sequence. The receptor set was obtained from a human donor with melanoma.

V is TRBV6-6 and J is TRBJ2-5, with 8 bases fitting TRBD1. Germline V lookup: CDR1 MNHNY, CDR2 SVGAGI (reference sequence). V trimming: 1 base; J trimming: 1 base; junction bases outside the gene matches: 5. The CDR3 loop spans 16 amino acids. CDR3 in amino acids: CASSYYPQGVQETQYF. DNA of the CDR3: TGTGCCAGCAGTTACTATCCACAGGGGGTCCAAGAGACCCAGTACTTC.

The V and J genes are TRBV4-3 and TRBJ2-7, with TRBD1 as a possible D gene (5 bases). The germline V gene has CDR1 LGHNA and CDR2 YSLEER. CDR3 length: 15 residues. Trimming took 0 bases from V and 1 from J, leaving 10 bases between them. CDR3 loop: CASSQETELSYEQYF. In DNA form, the CDR3 reads TGCGCCAGCAGCCAAGAGACAGAACTATCCTACGAGCAGTACTTC.

This sequence joins TRBV11-1 and TRBJ1-1, with 7 bases identical to TRBD1. CDR3 length: 16 residues. V lost 5 bases to trimming and J lost 0 bases; unmatched junction nucleotides: 9. Germline values: CDR1 SGHAT, CDR2 FQDESV (reference sequence). CDR3 DNA: TGTGCCAGCAGCGCACGACACAGGGGCGTGAACACTGAAGCTTTCTTT. Encoded protein: CASSARHRGVNTEAFF.

This clone was seen more than once but under ten times. The chain employs TRBV4-1 and TRBJ1-2; 7 bases line up with TRBD1. V trimming: 1 base; J trimming: 3 bases; junction bases outside the gene matches: 5. CDR1 and CDR2 from the germline V gene are MGHRA and YSYEKL. The CDR3 is 15 residues long. CDR3 protein: CASSQVQGPDYGYTF. In DNA form, the CDR3 reads TGCGCCAGCAGCCAAGTACAGGGGCCTGACTATGGCTACACCTTC.

The chain uses TRBV5-4 and TRBJ1-6; D gene uncertain. The V gene's germline CDR1 is SGHNT and CDR2 YYREEE (reference sequence). V lost 2 bases and J lost 0, with 6 bases in between. The CDR3 loop spans 15 amino acids. The CDR3 is CASSFADSYNSPLHF. As DNA, the CDR3 is TGTGCCAGCAGCTTCGCAGACTCCTATAATTCACCCCTCCACTTT.

The CDR3 bases are TGTGCCAGCAGCCCAGAAGGGACTACGGGGGAACACATTCAGTACTTC. Amino acid sequence: CASSPEGTTGEHIQYF. The chain employs TRBV4-2 and TRBJ2-4, with 7 bases aligning to TRBD2. J was trimmed by 8 bases and V by 4 bases; bases with no gene match: 14. In germline, CDR1 is LGHNA, CDR2 YNFKEQ. The length of the CDR3 is 16 residues.

The V and J genes are TRBV11-2 and TRBJ2-1; 9 nucleotides line up with TRBD2. There are 16 residues in the CDR3. V was pared by 5 bases and J by 7 bases, with 12 bases of the junction left unmatched. The germline V gene encodes CDR1 SGHAT and CDR2 FQNNGV. CDR3 coding DNA: TGTGCCAGCAGCATAGCACTAGCGGGCCCGTTAAATGAGCAGTTCTTC. Protein product: CASSIALAGPLNEQFF.

V gene TRBV5-1 combines with J gene TRBJ2-7; D unclear. The CDR3 consists of 14 residues. The germline CDR1 and CDR2 sequences are SGHRS and YFSETQ. V shed 5 bases and J shed 5 bases, with 17 bases lying between them. The CDR3 loop reads CASSERPLGDEQYF. In nucleotides, the CDR3 is TGCGCCAGCAGTGAAAGGCCCTTAGGAGACGAGCAGTACTTC.

The chain has TRBV7-6 and TRBJ1-2; D perhaps matches TRBD1 (6 bases). CDR3 length equals 13 residues. Germline lookup yields CDR1 SGHVS and CDR2 FNYEAQ. With 6 bases removed from V and 5 bases from J, the gap between germline ends came to 13 bases. CDR3 residues: CASSPKGTYGYTF. The CDR3 nucleotides are TGTGCCAGCAGTCCTAAAGGGACATATGGCTACACCTTC.

This chain connects TRBV23-1 to TRBJ1-2, with D uncertain. TRBV23-1 carries the ORF label, with uncertain function. This CDR3 comprises 18 residues. Trimming shortened V by 4 bases and J by 3 bases, and 24 bases separated the two germline ends. DNA for the CDR3: TGCGCCAGCAGTCTTGCACGACCCACCAAAGGGAGGGACTATGGCTACACCTTC. Translating it yields CASSLARPTKGRDYGYTF.

Only a few counts were recorded for this clone. This chain joins TRBV19 and TRBJ1-1; D uncertain. Germline loops: CDR1 LNHDA, CDR2 SQIVND (reference sequence). This CDR3 contains 15 residues. V lost 1 base and J lost 1, with 10 bases in between. CDR3 sequence: CASSIGLGGNTEAFF. The DNA for the CDR3 is TGTGCCAGTAGTATAGGGTTGGGAGGGAACACTGAAGCTTTCTTT.

The rearrangement joins TRBV4-3 to TRBJ1-1, with D perhaps matching TRBD1 (6 bases). The CDR3 is made up of 14 amino acids. V was pared by 1 base and J by 6 bases, with 12 bases between. Germline V gives CDR1 LGHNA, CDR2 YSLEER. CDR3 sequence reads: CASSQGTGIAEAFF. The CDR3 DNA reads as TGCGCCAGCAGCCAAGGAACAGGGATCGCTGAAGCTTTCTTT.

The chain uses TRBV4-1 and TRBJ1-5; D not resolved. The germline V gene encodes CDR1 MGHRA and CDR2 YSYEKL. Trimming cost V 4 bases and J 0 bases, with 13 bases left between them. This CDR3 comprises 16 residues. The CDR3 loop reads CASSPYIPASNQPQHF. CDR3 nucleotide sequence: TGCGCCAGCAGCCCATACATCCCCGCTAGCAATCAGCCCCAGCATTTT.

The chain links TRBV25-1 to TRBJ2-3; tentatively, D is TRBD2 (5 bases). The V gene lost 0 bases and the J gene lost 4 bases, with 14 bases spanning the gap. The CDR3 consists of 16 residues. The V gene's germline CDR1 is MGHDK and CDR2 SYGVNS. The CDR3 nucleotides are TGTGCCAGCAGTGAATATCACGGGAAGGACGCAGATACGCAGTATTTT. This sequence encodes CASSEYHGKDADTQYF.